What follows are 17 T cell receptor beta chains derived from one specimen sequenced in a study of blood T cell repertoires in COVID-19. Using immunoSEQ multiplex PCR, the repertoire was profiled, and TCRdb retains in-frame clones only, with some absent. The sample lists fewer than 200,000 clones; about 80% were seen once. Sequenced sample: peripheral blood. These receptor sequences come from a woman of 80 years or more with acute or convalescent COVID-19.

This chain links TRBV5-6 with TRBJ1-2, with D uncertain. V was clipped by 1 base and J by 11 bases, with 15 bases between them. The CDR3 contains 13 residues. The germline V gene has CDR1 SGHDT and CDR2 YYEEEE. CDR3 loop: CASSLPLEASYTF. CDR3 in DNA: TGTGCCAGCAGCTTGCCACTAGAGGCTTCGTACACCTTC.

The gene calls are TRBV7-3 and TRBJ1-3; D is possibly TRBD1 (6 bases). CDR3 size: 15 residues. Germline V gene data show CDR1 as SGHTA and CDR2 as FQGTGA. The V end was cut by 5 bases, the J end by 0 bases, with 11 bases between. CDR3: CASSLRGGSGNTIYF. CDR3 sequence (DNA): TGTGCCAGCAGCCTAAGGGGGGGCTCTGGAAACACCATATATTTT.

The V and J genes are TRBV6-5 and TRBJ2-7; D uncertain. There are 13 residues in the CDR3. V shed 4 bases and J shed 2 bases, with 9 bases lying between them. Germline V gene sequence: CDR1 MNHEY, CDR2 SVGAGI. In DNA form, the CDR3 reads TGTGCCAGCAGTTCGCGACTCACCTACGAGCAGTACTTC. Its protein is CASSSRLTYEQYF.

J is TRBJ1-5 and V is TRBV10-1; no clear D. Trimming took off 3 bases at V and 6 bases at J, with 9 bases between the two ends. The CDR3 runs to 13 residues. Germline CDR1 and CDR2: WNHNN and SYGVQD (reference sequence). The CDR3 DNA reads as TGCGCCAGCAGTGACCGAGGTACTCAGCCCCAGCATTTT. This gives the protein CASSDRGTQPQHF.

The chain recombines TRBV7-9 with TRBJ1-2; no clear D gene. Germline lookup yields CDR1 SEHNR and CDR2 FQNEAQ (reference sequence). The CDR3 sequence is 12 residues long. V lost 5 bases to trimming and J lost 7 bases, with 11 bases between them. In DNA form, the CDR3 reads TGTGCCAGCAGCCGCGAAGCTCGTGGCTACACCTTC. Translated, it gives CASSREARGYTF. Full variable domain (outside the CDR3, taken from reference TRBV7-9 and TRBJ1-2): DTGVSQNPRHKITKRGQNVTFRCDPISEHNRLYWYRQTLGQGPEFLTYFQNEAQLEKSRLLSDRFSAERPKGSFSTLEIQRTEQGDSAMYLCASSREARGYTFGSGTRLTVV.

In this sample, this clone turned up a few times. V is TRBV20-1 and J is TRBJ1-2, with D tentatively TRBD1 (5 bases). The V gene's germline CDR1 is DFQATT and CDR2 SNEGSKA (reference sequence). The CDR3 is 13 residues long. Deletions cut 3 bases from V and 5 bases from J, with 13 bases between. The CDR3 reads CSASRQGQYGYTF. CDR3 nucleotides: TGCAGTGCTAGTCGGCAGGGCCAGTATGGCTACACCTTC.

The chain combines TRBV9 with TRBJ2-1, with 10 bases fitting TRBD2. The germline CDR1 and CDR2 sequences are SGDLS and YYNGEE. The CDR3 contains 15 residues. Trimming removed 0 bases from V and 12 bases from J; junction bases left unmatched: 9. The CDR3 is CASSVAGSGRLAQFF. CDR3 bases: TGTGCCAGCAGCGTAGCCGGTAGCGGGAGGTTGGCGCAGTTCTTC.

The chain employs TRBV6-1 and TRBJ2-2; TRBD1 matches 7 bases. Per germline, CDR1 MNHNS and CDR2 SASEGT. The V segment lost 3 bases and the J segment 7 bases; nucleotides outside the gene matches: 5. The CDR3 has 14 residues. This CDR3 reads CASSETGLSGELFF. The CDR3 coding sequence is TGTGCCAGCAGTGAGACAGGGCTTAGCGGGGAGCTGTTTTTT.

This chain uses TRBV9 with TRBJ1-6; D might be TRBD1 (6 bases). CDR3 size: 13 residues. Germline V gives CDR1 SGDLS, CDR2 YYNGEE. Trimming left V 2 bases short and J 15 bases short, with 15 bases between. The CDR3 DNA sequence: TGTGCCAGCAGCGTCTCGACAGGACACGACCTCCACTTT. Its protein product is CASSVSTGHDLHF.

To note about this clone: Different DNA sequences within this sample yield the same CDR3. The rearrangement uses TRBV6-5 and TRBJ2-5, with 11 positions matching TRBD2. The CDR3 has 13 residues. V shed 6 bases, J shed 5 bases, and the junction held 2 bases outside the gene matches. Germline CDR1 is MNHEY and CDR2 is SVGAGI. In DNA, the CDR3 is TGTGCCAGCAGGAGGACTAGCGGGGAGACCCAGTACTTC. Protein: CASRRTSGETQYF.

CDR3 DNA: TGTGCCAGCAGCCGGGACTCCTCCTACGAGCAGTACTTC. This encodes CASSRDSSYEQYF. This chain links TRBV7-9 with TRBJ2-7, with D possibly TRBD2 on 6 matching bases. The germline V and J ends were trimmed by 5 bases and 0 bases, with 8 bases remaining between them. The germline V gene encodes CDR1 SEHNR and CDR2 FQNEAQ (reference sequence). The CDR3 consists of 13 residues.

V usage is TRBV19 and J usage is TRBJ1-4; D remains unclear. There are 14 residues in the CDR3. Trimming shortened V by 5 bases and J by 13 bases, and 20 bases separated the two germline ends. Germline V gives CDR1 LNHDA, CDR2 SQIVND (reference sequence). The CDR3 region has the DNA TGTGCCAGTAGTCAGCGACGGGGAGGGAGCGGACTGTTTTTT. It codes for CASSQRRGGSGLFF.

The V gene is TRBV20-1, the J gene TRBJ2-1; D may be TRBD2 (5 bases). Trimming pared 6 bases from V and 7 bases from J, leaving 10 bases between. CDR1 is DFQATT and CDR2 is SNEGSKA in the germline V gene (reference sequence). The CDR3 has 11 amino acids. The CDR3 coding sequence is TGCAGTGCCAGGAGGAGTAATGAGCAGTTCTTC. Its translation: CSARRSNEQFF.

The genes are TRBV6-5 and TRBJ2-1, with 10 bases matching TRBD1. Germline-derived CDR1 and CDR2 are MNHEY and SVGAGI. The CDR3 consists of 15 residues. Germline trimming cut 6 bases from V and 5 bases from J; bases unmatched to any gene: 7. CDR3: CASRQGTGVNNEQFF. The CDR3, as DNA: TGTGCCAGCAGACAGGGGACAGGGGTCAACAATGAGCAGTTCTTC.

The count of this clone is one. The V and J genes are TRBV6-6 and TRBJ1-5, with 11 bases identical to TRBD1. This CDR3 has 14 residues. Per germline, CDR1 MNHNY and CDR2 SVGAGI (reference sequence). V gave up 7 bases and J gave up 6 bases; unmatched junction bases: 5. The CDR3 DNA sequence: TGTGCCAGCATGGGGACAGGGGGAATTCAGCCCCAGCATTTT. This gives the protein CASMGTGGIQPQHF.

This clone came up a few times. The V call is TRBV19, the J call TRBJ2-7; tentatively, D is TRBD1 (5 bases). The CDR3 has 13 amino acids. Looked up from germline, CDR1 is LNHDA and CDR2 is SQIVND (reference sequence). The V end was cut by 4 bases, the J end by 5 bases, with 12 bases between. Here the CDR3 DNA reads TGTGCCAGTAGTAAGTTAGGGGCGGACGAGCAGTACTTC. Its translation is CASSKLGADEQYF.

This chain uses TRBV5-4 with TRBJ2-5, with 11 bases matching TRBD2. V lost 4 bases and J lost 4; bases outside the gene matches: 3. Germline CDR1 is SGHNT and CDR2 is YYREEE (reference sequence). The CDR3 totals 14 residues. CDR3 protein: CASSPTSGRETQYF. The CDR3, as DNA: TGTGCCAGCAGCCCTACTAGCGGGAGAGAGACCCAGTACTTC.